What follows describes a single T cell receptor beta chain. This sample was included in a study of blood T cell repertoires in COVID-19. V trimming: 1 base; J trimming: 6 bases; junction bases outside the gene matches: 9. The length of the CDR3 is 17 residues. Germline V gene sequence: CDR1 LGHDT, CDR2 YNNKEL (reference sequence). TCRdb's copy holds only in-frame clones and misses some; the assay was immunoSEQ multiplex PCR. This sample yields over 300,000 clones, of which around 89% are seen a single time; 0.95% to 1.5% belongs to the top ten. The receptor was derived from a man aged 35-49 years with acute or convalescent COVID-19. Sequences were obtained from peripheral blood. The V and J genes are TRBV3-1 (or the pseudogene TRBV3-2) and TRBJ1-6; TRBD1 matches at 7 bases. The CDR3 coding sequence is TGTGCCAGCAGCCAAGCCCCGACAGGGTCGGGTAATTCACCCCTCCACTTT. This gives the protein CASSQAPTGSGNSPLHF.